These 9 T cell receptor beta chains originate from one sample sequenced in a study of shared clonotypes between healthy human individuals (dated by TCRdb to 2018 to 2020). Library creation used the immunoSEQ multiplex PCR assay. Held by TCRdb, this immuneACCESS table contains in-frame sequences only and omits some clones. Under half of the omission traces to an unresolved V gene where checked; the cause of the rest is unknown. The sample yields about 2.4 million clones; approximately 94% were counted once. 0.36% of the sample goes to the ten largest clones. Sequenced: naive CD4+ T cells from PBMCs. The sample's cell subset or site, from its label and the paper: CD45RA+ positively selected. These receptors were taken from a man in his late teens or twenties in good health. Some clones in this sample may be carry-over from other donors' samples.

Turning to this clone: Other nucleotide sequences from this sample produce the same CDR3. The rearrangement uses TRBV28 and TRBJ1-5, with 9 bases lining up with TRBD1. CDR3 length: 13 amino acids. Per germline, CDR1 MDHEN and CDR2 SYDVKM. The J segment lost 4 bases and the V segment lost 9 bases, leaving 4 bases of the junction unmatched. The CDR3 nucleotides read TGTGCCAGTAGACAGGGGGGAAATCAGCCCCAGCATTTT. It codes for CASRQGGNQPQHF.

Regarding this clone: At the DNA level, this CDR3 is encoded by other sequences in the same sample as well. V usage is TRBV5-1 and J usage is TRBJ2-2; tentatively, D is TRBD1 or TRBD2 (5 bases each). CDR1 is SGHRS, CDR2 YFSETQ, per germline. The CDR3 is made up of 16 amino acids. Trimming removed 0 bases from V and 0 bases from J, with 9 bases in between. The CDR3 nucleotides read TGCGCCAGCAGCTTGGATGGGGGACCGAACACCGGGGAGCTGTTTTTT. It specifies CASSLDGGPNTGELFF.

The J gene is TRBJ2-2, the V gene TRBV7-3; TRBD1 matches at 9 bases. Germline V lookup: CDR1 SGHTA, CDR2 FQGTGA. CDR3 length equals 15 residues. The V segment lost 5 bases and the J segment 4 bases; nucleotides outside the gene matches: 5. CDR3 protein: CASSPGTGPTGELFF. The CDR3 nucleotides read TGTGCCAGCAGCCCCGGGACAGGGCCCACCGGGGAGCTGTTTTTT. Complete variable domain (other parts from reference TRBV7-3 and TRBJ2-2): GAGVSQTPSNKVTEKGKYVELRCDPISGHTALYWYRQSLGQGPEFLIYFQGTGAADDSGLPNDRFFAVRPEGSVSTLKIQRTERGDSAVYLCASSPGTGPTGELFFGEGSRLTVL.

Regarding this clone: This same CDR3 is encoded by further DNA sequences in the sample. The chain recombines TRBV4-2 with TRBJ2-5; TRBD2 agrees at 8 bases. Germline CDR1 LGHNA, CDR2 YNFKEQ. V shed 0 bases and J 5 bases; nucleotides not matched to a gene: 11. The CDR3 sequence is 17 residues long. Here the CDR3 reads CASSQDGSGRAGETQYF. For the CDR3, the DNA is TGTGCCAGCAGCCAAGATGGATCCGGGAGGGCCGGGGAGACCCAGTACTTC.

The chain uses TRBV9 and TRBJ2-4; 9 bases fit TRBD1. Germline V gene sequence: CDR1 SGDLS, CDR2 YYNGEE. This CDR3 comprises 17 residues. Trimming removed 4 bases from V and 1 base from J; junction bases left unmatched: 9. CDR3 nucleotide sequence: TGTGCCAGCAGCAGCCCCCTAGGACAGGGGGCCAAAAACATTCAGTACTTC. As protein: CASSSPLGQGAKNIQYF.

This clone has just a few counts. The chain recombines TRBV7-9 with TRBJ2-2; tentatively, D is TRBD1 or TRBD2 (6 bases each). V lost 4 bases, J lost 5 bases, and 17 bases lay in between. Germline assignment: CDR1 SEHNR and CDR2 FQNEAQ (reference sequence). The CDR3 extends over 16 amino acids. CDR3 sequence (DNA): TGTGCCAGCAGCTCCCCGCGGGGACAATCAACCGGGGAGCTGTTTTTT. Translating it yields CASSSPRGQSTGELFF.

J is TRBJ1-5 and V is TRBV19; the D gene is possibly TRBD1 (6 bases). The V gene's germline CDR1 is LNHDA and CDR2 SQIVND (reference sequence). The length of the CDR3 is 14 residues. V shed 5 bases and J shed 6 bases, with 14 bases lying between them. The CDR3 DNA sequence: TGTGCCAGTAGTTTGGGGGCGGGAAGTCAGCCCCAGCATTTT. This sequence encodes CASSLGAGSQPQHF.

This sequence joins TRBV19 and TRBJ2-4, with D tentatively TRBD1 (7 bases). This CDR3 is 14 amino acids long. The V end lost 2 bases, the J end lost 7 bases, and 12 bases lay between the germline ends. CDR1 is LNHDA, CDR2 SQIVND, per germline (reference sequence). For the CDR3, the DNA is TGTGCCAGTAGTATACAGACAGGGAGGAACATTCAGTACTTC. Protein sequence: CASSIQTGRNIQYF.

This clone was recorded only once. The chain joins TRBV11-3 to TRBJ1-6, with D unresolved. There are 12 residues in the CDR3. Germline V gene lookup returns CDR1 SGHNT and CDR2 YENEEA. Trimming took off 3 bases at V and 10 bases at J, with 7 bases between the two ends. In DNA form, the CDR3 reads TGTGCCAGCAGCTTCCAGTTATCACCCCTCCACTTT. Translated, it gives CASSFQLSPLHF.